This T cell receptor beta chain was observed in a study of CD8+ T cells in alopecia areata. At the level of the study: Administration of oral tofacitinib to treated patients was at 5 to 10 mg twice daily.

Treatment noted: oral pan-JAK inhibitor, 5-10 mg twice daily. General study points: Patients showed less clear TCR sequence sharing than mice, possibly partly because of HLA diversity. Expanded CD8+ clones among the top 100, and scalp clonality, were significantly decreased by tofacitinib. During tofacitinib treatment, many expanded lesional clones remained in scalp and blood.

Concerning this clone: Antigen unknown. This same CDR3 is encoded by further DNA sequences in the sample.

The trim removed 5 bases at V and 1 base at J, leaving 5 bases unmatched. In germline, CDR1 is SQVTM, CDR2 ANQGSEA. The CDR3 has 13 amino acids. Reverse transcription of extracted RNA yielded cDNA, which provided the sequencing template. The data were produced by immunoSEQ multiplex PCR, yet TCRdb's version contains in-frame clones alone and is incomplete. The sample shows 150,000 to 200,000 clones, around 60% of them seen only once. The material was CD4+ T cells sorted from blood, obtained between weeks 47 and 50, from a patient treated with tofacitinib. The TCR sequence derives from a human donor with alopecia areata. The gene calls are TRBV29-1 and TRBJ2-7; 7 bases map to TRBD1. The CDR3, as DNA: TGCAGCGTTTCCGGGACAGTATCCTACGAGCAGTACTTC. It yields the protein CSVSGTVSYEQYF.